This T cell receptor beta chain was sequenced during a study of shared clonotypes between healthy human individuals (TCRdb year 2020). Notes on the research overall: The cohort comprised a couple of women and a few men aged 18 to 49 years. Per donor, three plates each were used for CD4 naive and CD4 memory, two for CD8 naive, and one for CD8 memory. To increase sequencing depth and limit assay-specific biases, different laboratories used diverse techniques to prepare libraries and sequence TCR repertoires. Between about 0.85 and 8.9 billion PBMCs per donor were obtained by leukapheresis. Blood TCR repertoires of a handful of healthy adults were deeply sequenced to estimate repertoire size and the extent of clonotype sharing between individuals.

Points the paper makes about the study in general: Because the study included only a small number of donors, the genetic and exposure-history diversity represented was limited. Incomplete sequencing was indicated by rarefaction of sorted-subset datasets, despite the large sequencing depth. Higher generation probabilities were observed for clonotypes shared by all four sorted-subset donors than for non-shared clonotypes. Pairwise subsampling led to the expectation that sequencing depth would affect the degree of clonotype sharing among donors. Sampling was limited to blood, and TCR repertoires in tissue likely differ from TCR repertoires in blood. Estimated clonotype richness was generally larger for naive than for memory subsets. When a handful of donors were compared, the shared fraction of clonotypes was approximately 5% for naive CD4, roughly 3.4% for naive CD8, more than 2% for memory CD4, and less than 0.45% for memory CD8.

TCR CDR3 regions were amplified from genomic DNA by multiplex PCR using the deep immunoSEQ assay. Extracted genomic DNA from each cell subset was distributed evenly across all wells of several immunoSEQ 96-well plates, and each plate was treated as a replicate. For sorted subsets, roughly 200 ng genomic DNA, equal to 30,000 to 35,000 T cell genomes, was loaded into each replicate PCR. The purified libraries were quantified using a Qubit 3.0 fluorometer, sized with a Bioanalyzer 2100, and then quantified again using the KAPA Library Quantification kit. Each immunoSEQ 96-well plate was sequenced on its own single-read 150-cycle Illumina NextSeq 550 flow cell. As for how the authors treated the data: Because the immunoSEQ output included only junctional sequences and no quality scores, the filtering could not be the same as the filtering used for full-length reads. To assign V/J genes and CDR3, sequences were annotated using PyIR, a Python wrapper for IgBLAST v1.9, with IMGT germline references. Reads with weak V/J assignments (E-value above 1e-6), missing CDR3, stop codons, out-of-frame junctions, or ambiguous translated residues were removed. V3J clonotypes were defined by identical inferred V gene, J gene, and CDR3 amino acid sequence. The percentage overlap between two repertoires was calculated by dividing the number of shared unique clonotypes by the size of the smaller repertoire. RTK rarefaction, the Chao1 estimator, and Recon v2.1 estimates of unobserved clonotypes were used to assess repertoire richness. OLGA was used to compute generation probabilities for all TCRbeta clonotypes that the gDNA method yielded from a handful of donors. TCRdb retrieved this table from immuneACCESS and kept in-frame rearrangements only. Not all clones are present; in checked studies, unresolved V genes account for under half, and no reason is known for the remainder. The V and J calls and the clone size are those of that table, but D and trimming were determined from the DNA. This sample comprises over 2 million clones, just under 95% of them detected only once. The ten most abundant clones make up about 0.36% of the sample.

With respect to this clone: Its antigen is unknown. No much larger clone exists at a distance of one base, and base qualities are not known.

Healthy HIV-negative adults with no recently reported acute infections or vaccinations were included as donors. Every donor was a Caucasian adult residing in Nashville, Tennessee, USA. CD4+ T cells were enriched by magnetic negative selection; naive cells were then positively selected on CD45RA, and the negative fraction formed the memory subset. After blood collection by leukapheresis, PBMCs were isolated using Ficoll-Histopaque density gradient centrifugation and then cryopreserved in the vapor phase of liquid nitrogen. Purity and quantity of every magnetically sorted T cell population were checked by analytical flow cytometry. Genomic DNA was isolated from every sorted fraction and measured by UV absorbance on a Nanodrop 2000c. The clonotype comes from a man between 18 and 29 years old in good health. Some clones in this sample may be carry-over from other donors' samples. The sequenced material came from naive CD4+ T cells from PBMCs. The cell subset or site label here, explained by the study, means: CD45RA+ positively selected.

The DNA reads as follows: TGTGCCAGCAGCCGGACAGGGGTAGCCGGAAACACCATATATTTT. Protein translation: CASSRTGVAGNTIYF. The chain was built from TRBV5-6 and TRBJ1-3; 9 central nucleotides agree with TRBD1. V loses 4 bases at its end and J loses 4 bases; junction bases beyond the gene matches: 6. From the cysteine up to the phenylalanine, the CDR3 has a length of 15 residues. Just the 45-base CDR3 DNA is kept, in frame starting at base 1. CDR1 and CDR2 are drawn from the germline V gene: SGHDT, YYEEEE.